Described below is a single T cell receptor (beta chain) sequence and its context. Its antigen remains unknown. This specimen belongs to a study of T cell repertoires in cytomegalovirus infection. TCRdb used MiXCR to reprocess the reads, holding one entry per CDR3 protein. The sample includes tens of thousands of distinct CDR3 sequences, about 44% of them seen just once. The CDR3 is made up of 16 amino acids. V lost 1 base to trimming and J lost 1 base, with 13 bases between them. Germline CDR1 reads SGHAT; CDR2 reads FQNNGV. This sequence was found in a human donor in good health (CMV status not recorded). Some clones in this sample may be carry-over from other donors' samples. The chain employs TRBV11-2 and TRBJ1-1, with a possible D match to TRBD1 (5 bases). This sample comprised CD8+ T cells from cultured PBMCs, obtained from culture after CMV antigen stimulation. CDR3 DNA: TGTGCCAGCAGCTTAGCCCGTGGGGCAGAGAACACTGAAGCTTTCTTT. This encodes CASSLARGAENTEAFF.